A single sample is the source of the 27 T cell receptor beta chains below, sequenced in a study of T cell repertoires in cytomegalovirus infection. From the reads, TCRdb called clonotypes with MiXCR, one entry per CDR3 protein. The table shows 200,000 or so distinct CDR3 sequences, with roughly 28% occurring only once. Sequences were obtained from PBMCs. These receptors all stem from a human donor in good health (CMV status not recorded). Some clones in this sample may be carry-over from other donors' samples.

V usage is TRBV25-1 and J usage is TRBJ2-5; either TRBD1 or TRBD2 may supply D (6 bases each). V dropped 6 bases and J dropped 5 bases, with 22 bases sitting between them. The CDR3 is 16 residues long. Germline-derived CDR1 and CDR2 are MGHDK and SYGVNS. The CDR3 protein is CASSRGKVGGGETQYF. CDR3 in DNA: TGTGCCAGCAGCCGAGGGAAGGTGGGGGGCGGGGAGACCCAGTACTTC. The whole variable domain, remainder taken from reference TRBV25-1 and TRBJ2-5, is EADIYQTPRYLVIGTGKKITLECSQTMGHDKMYWYQQDPGMELHLIHYSYGVNSTEKGDLSSESTVSRIRTEHFPLTLESARPSHTSQYLCASSRGKVGGGETQYFGPGTRLLVL.

The chain uses TRBV5-1 and TRBJ1-1; D unclear. Trimming left V 7 bases short and J 6 bases short, with 16 bases between. CDR3 size: 13 residues. Per the germline V gene, CDR1 is SGHRS and CDR2 is YFSETQ. The CDR3 sequence: CASHFKLGAEAFF. CDR3 bases: TGCGCCAGCCACTTTAAGCTGGGCGCTGAAGCTTTCTTT.

This chain joins TRBV4-3 and TRBJ2-6; D may be TRBD2 (5 bases). From germline, CDR1 is LGHNA and CDR2 YSLEER. The CDR3 is 19 amino acids. V was pared by 0 bases and J by 0 bases, with 15 bases between. The DNA of the CDR3 is TGCGCCAGCAGCCAAGATTCAGCCCTCGGAGGCTCTGGGGCCAACGTCCTGACTTTC. Translation gives CASSQDSALGGSGANVLTF.

J is TRBJ1-6 and V is TRBV6-6; D gene uncertain. Between the trimmed V and J ends, which lost 8 bases and 8 bases, there was a span of 10 bases. CDR1 and CDR2 (germline): MNHNY, SVGAGI (reference sequence). The length of the CDR3 is 12 residues. The CDR3 DNA follows: TGTGCCAGCCAGGCGGGAGATTCACCCCTCCACTTT. Translated, it gives CASQAGDSPLHF.

The chain couples TRBV10-3 to TRBJ1-6; no clear D. Germline loops: CDR1 ENHRY, CDR2 SYGVKD. This CDR3 comprises 13 residues. Trimming stripped 7 bases from V and 11 bases from J, with 15 bases between. The CDR3 DNA reads as TGTGCCATCAATTCGGACCAGCGCCCACCCCTCCACTTT. Translation gives CAINSDQRPPLHF.

This sequence joins TRBV6-2 or TRBV6-3 and TRBJ2-3; 7 nucleotides align to TRBD2. The germline V gene has CDR1 MNHEY and CDR2 SVGEGT. CDR3 size: 16 residues. J gave up 2 bases and V 5 bases, and 10 bases lay outside the gene matches. CDR3 DNA sequence: TGTGCCAGCAGTCAGGAGTCTAGCGGATACACAGATACGCAGTATTTT. Its protein is CASSQESSGYTDTQYF.

This clonotype showed up just once. A much larger clone lies one base from this, so it may be a read error. V gene TRBV7-9 combines with J gene TRBJ2-5, with D possibly TRBD1 on 6 matching bases. Germline V lookup: CDR1 SEHNR, CDR2 FQNEAQ (reference sequence). This CDR3 contains 17 residues. Trimming shortened V by 2 bases and J by 5 bases, and 21 bases separated the two germline ends. The CDR3 here is CASSLYQGHGSRETQYF. CDR3 DNA sequence: TGTGCCAGCAGCTTATACCAGGGACACGGCTCGAGGGAGACCCAGTACTTC.

Only a few counts were recorded for this clonotype. The chain joins TRBV6-1 to TRBJ1-1; 7 positions agree with TRBD1. The V segment lost 2 bases and the J segment 3 bases; nucleotides outside the gene matches: 6. There are 15 residues in the CDR3. CDR1 and CDR2 from the germline V gene are MNHNS and SASEGT. This chain's CDR3 is CASSELFTGDTEAFF. The DNA of the CDR3 is TGTGCCAGCAGTGAACTATTCACAGGGGACACTGAAGCTTTCTTT.

The chain employs TRBV6-8 and TRBJ1-5; maybe TRBD1 (6 bases). V lost 7 bases and J 0 bases, leaving 7 bases between the germline ends. This CDR3 is 13 amino acids long. Germline CDR1 reads MNHGY; CDR2 reads SAAAGT. The chain's CDR3 is CASIQGSNQPQHF. As DNA, the CDR3 is TGTGCCAGCATACAGGGTAGCAATCAGCCCCAGCATTTT.

This clonotype was seen many times. V gene TRBV7-2 combines with J gene TRBJ2-7, with D tentatively TRBD1 or TRBD2 (5 bases each). Germline loops: CDR1 SGHTA, CDR2 FQGNSA. The CDR3 totals 17 residues. V gave up 1 base and J gave up 0 bases, with 16 bases separating them. CDR3 sequence reads: CASSLGLPGRPSYEQYF. In DNA form, the CDR3 reads TGTGCCAGCAGCTTAGGTCTCCCGGGACGGCCCTCCTACGAGCAGTACTTC.

This clonotype was counted only a few times. The chain joins TRBV2 to TRBJ2-7, with D possibly being TRBD1 (5 bases). Germline V gene sequence: CDR1 SNHLY, CDR2 FYNNEI. V lost 1 base and J lost 5, with 9 bases in between. CDR3 length: 13 residues. As DNA, the CDR3 is TGTGCCAGCAGTGAAGACAGGTGGAACGAGCAGTACTTC. Translated: CASSEDRWNEQYF.

The V call is TRBV9, the J call TRBJ2-7; the D gene could be TRBD1 or TRBD2 (7 bases each). The germline V gene has CDR1 SGDLS and CDR2 YYNGEE. This CDR3 comprises 17 residues. Trimming removed 4 bases at V and 6 bases at J, with 26 bases between. The CDR3 spells CASSPRGRGPPYLEQYF. The CDR3 bases are TGTGCCAGCAGCCCCCGGGGGAGGGGGCCACCCTATCTCGAGCAGTACTTC.

V usage is TRBV12-3 or TRBV12-4 and J usage is TRBJ1-6; D is perhaps TRBD1 (6 bases). V was pared by 3 bases and J by 15 bases, with 15 bases between. The CDR3 length is 13 residues. CDR3 coding DNA: TGTGCCAGCAGTTTCCGGGACATCCTCCACCTCCACTTT. Its protein product is CASSFRDILHLHF.

This clonotype was seen only a few times. The chain joins TRBV29-1 to TRBJ2-7; D is uncertain. CDR1 SQVTM and CDR2 ANQGSEA come from the germline V gene. Trimming pared 4 bases from V and 5 bases from J, leaving 18 bases between. This CDR3 region has 14 residues. The CDR3 loop reads CSVAYRKVEDEQYF. The DNA of the CDR3 is TGCAGCGTTGCTTACCGTAAGGTTGAGGACGAGCAGTACTTC.

This rearrangement joins TRBV18 to TRBJ1-1; D is undetermined. The germline V and J ends were trimmed by 3 bases and 3 bases, with 14 bases remaining between them. The germline CDR1 and CDR2 sequences are KGHSH and LQKENI. This CDR3 contains 15 residues. The CDR3 nucleotides are TGTGCCAGCTCACCTATTCCCGGGGAGGACACTGAAGCTTTCTTT. This translates into CASSPIPGEDTEAFF.

A few counts support this clonotype. The V and J genes are TRBV11-2 and TRBJ2-3; 11 bases fit TRBD2. The CDR3 is 17 residues long. V trimming: 3 bases; J trimming: 2 bases; junction bases outside the gene matches: 7. The germline V gene has CDR1 SGHAT and CDR2 FQNNGV. In nucleotides, the CDR3 is TGTGCCAGCAGCTTCCTCTCTAGCGGGGGGAACACAGATACGCAGTATTTT. It is translated as CASSFLSSGGNTDTQYF.

This clonotype was seen at least ten times. The CDR3 bases are TGTGCCAGTAGTGCCGCACTGAGGAGCTACACCTTC. Its translation is CASSAALRSYTF. The rearrangement uses TRBV19 and TRBJ1-2; the D is unclear. The germline V and J ends were trimmed by 5 bases and 9 bases, with 13 bases remaining between them. Germline V gene lookup returns CDR1 LNHDA and CDR2 SQIVND (reference sequence). The length of the CDR3 is 12 residues.

The rearrangement links TRBV29-1 to TRBJ1-6; maybe TRBD1 (6 bases). Trimming removed 4 bases at V and 6 bases at J, with 10 bases between. The CDR3 runs 13 residues. Germline loops: CDR1 SQVTM, CDR2 ANQGSEA. The CDR3 coding sequence is TGCAGCGTTGGGCAGGGGTCTAATTCACCCCTCCACTTT. It codes for CSVGQGSNSPLHF.

The chain carries TRBV29-1 and TRBJ1-4, with 7 bases identical to TRBD1. V lost 4 bases and J lost 8; bases outside the gene matches: 1. Germline CDR1 SQVTM, CDR2 ANQGSEA. This CDR3 spans 11 amino acids. For the CDR3, the DNA is TGCAGCGTTGCCAGGGGGGAAAAACTGTTTTTT. Translation: CSVARGEKLFF.

The chain uses TRBV10-3 and TRBJ1-1, with a tentative D call TRBD1 (5 bases). Trimming removed 8 bases from V and 1 base from J, with 11 bases in between. Germline CDR1 ENHRY, CDR2 SYGVKD. There are 13 residues in the CDR3. Written as DNA, the CDR3 is TGTGCCATCGTAGGGGCCCGGAACACTGAAGCTTTCTTT. Amino acid sequence: CAIVGARNTEAFF.

A word on this clonotype: The conserved phenylalanine or tryptophan normally closing the CDR3 is absent here, so this likely arose from a read error. The chain carries TRBV19 and TRBJ1-5; 10 bases are a match to TRBD1. V lost 5 bases and J lost 5; bases outside the gene matches: 6. The CDR3 totals 15 residues. Germline CDR1 is LNHDA and CDR2 is SQIVND (reference sequence). The CDR3 is CASSSTGGMDQPQHL. In nucleotides, the CDR3 is TGTGCCAGTAGTTCGACAGGGGGCATGGATCAGCCCCAGCATTTA.

The V and J genes are TRBV25-1 and TRBJ1-2, with a weak D call TRBD1 (5 bases). Trimming stripped 8 bases from V and 4 bases from J, with 14 bases between. Germline V gene lookup returns CDR1 MGHDK and CDR2 SYGVNS. The CDR3 totals 13 residues. As DNA, the CDR3 is TGTGCCAGCGGGTCGTGGGGGACCTATGGCTACACCTTC. It is translated as CASGSWGTYGYTF.

This chain joins TRBV6-5 and TRBJ1-5; 8 nucleotides line up with TRBD1. V trimming: 5 bases; J trimming: 6 bases; junction bases outside the gene matches: 6. The germline gives CDR1 MNHEY, CDR2 SVGAGI. This CDR3 contains 14 residues. This chain's CDR3 is CASSPTGGGQPQHF. In DNA form, the CDR3 reads TGTGCCAGCAGTCCCACAGGGGGAGGTCAGCCCCAGCATTTT.

A word on this clonotype: A clone one base away is much larger, so this may be a read error. The V gene is TRBV5-1, the J gene TRBJ1-5; maybe TRBD1 (6 bases). The germline V and J ends were trimmed by 4 bases and 5 bases, with 10 bases remaining between them. This CDR3 region has 13 residues. Germline V gives CDR1 SGHRS, CDR2 YFSETQ. The CDR3 DNA sequence: TGCGCCAGCAGCCAAGGGGGGGATCAGCCCCAGCATTTT. This encodes CASSQGGDQPQHF.

This chain connects TRBV19 to TRBJ2-7, with 9 positions matching TRBD1. CDR3 length: 14 residues. Trimming at V came to 5 bases and at J to 7 bases, leaving 9 bases not matched to a gene. Germline CDR1 LNHDA, CDR2 SQIVND (reference sequence). The CDR3 sequence is CASSPTGQGQEQYF. CDR3 in DNA: TGTGCCAGTAGTCCCACGGGACAGGGTCAAGAGCAGTACTTC.

Many counts were recorded for this clonotype. The chain joins TRBV7-8 to TRBJ1-1, with D possibly matching TRBD1 (6 bases). V was pared by 5 bases and J by 1 base, with 11 bases between. Germline values: CDR1 SGHVS, CDR2 FQNEAQ. The CDR3 contains 14 residues. The CDR3 loop reads CASSLLTGNTEAFF. CDR3 bases: TGTGCCAGCAGCCTTTTGACAGGGAACACTGAAGCTTTCTTT.

This chain joins TRBV20-1 and TRBJ2-4; tentatively, D is TRBD1 (5 bases). Germline values: CDR1 DFQATT, CDR2 SNEGSKA (reference sequence). V was clipped by 0 bases and J by 8 bases, with 17 bases between them. This CDR3 is 15 amino acids long. DNA for the CDR3: TGCAGTGCTAGAGATATCCGGCACATAGGGGACATTCAGTACTTC. Translating gives CSARDIRHIGDIQYF.